Below, 3 T cell receptor beta chains from the same sample are listed, as sequenced in a study of CD8+CD57+ T cells in acquired aplastic anemia. TCR beta VDJ and CDR3 were profiled, and genomic DNA was the template. TCRdb re-derived calls from the reads in MiXCR, one entry per CDR3 protein. Among 250,000 to 300,000 distinct CDR3 sequences listed, approximately 57% were seen once. Specimen: sorted CD4+, CD8+, or CD8+CD57+ T cells (not recorded which) from PBMCs. The receptors stem from a human donor with severe aplastic anemia or a healthy control (not recorded which).

As to this clonotype: The junction departs from germline at one end; a sequencing error may be responsible. The rearrangement uses TRBV7-7 and TRBJ2-1, with D tentatively TRBD1 or TRBD2 (6 bases each). Germline CDR1 is SSHAT and CDR2 is FNYEAQ (reference sequence). The CDR3 has 13 residues. The CDR3 DNA sequence: TGTGCTAGCAGCCAGGGGCCAGGAGGGGAGCAGTTCTTC. This codes for CASSQGPGGEQFF.

To note about this clonotype: This may stem from a read error, because a much larger clone lies one nucleotide away. The chain is built from TRBV20-1 and TRBJ2-4; a weak D match, TRBD1 (5 bases). Germline CDR1 DFQATT, CDR2 SNEGSKA (reference sequence). CDR3 size: 15 residues. As DNA, the CDR3 is TGCAGTGCTAGCTTCGTCCAGGGATTCGGAAACGTTCAGTACTTC. Translated, it gives CSASFVQGFGNVQYF.

In its sample, this clonotype was seen once. With a much larger clone just one base away, this may be a read error. The J gene is TRBJ1-1, the V gene TRBV10-3; D gene uncertain. Germline CDR1 and CDR2: ENHRY and SYGVKD. The CDR3 consists of 13 residues. The V end lost 10 bases, the J end lost 6 bases, and 18 bases lay between the germline ends. Written as DNA, the CDR3 is TGTGCCAGCAGCCGGACCGTCCCCCCTGAAGCTTTCTTT. Amino acids: CASSRTVPPEAFF.